These T cell receptor beta chains were read from a single sample in a study of T cells in Graves' hyperthyroidism and ophthalmopathy. MiXCR, run by TCRdb on the multiplex PCR reads, gives a single entry per CDR3 protein. Here the sample spans about 580,000 distinct CDR3 sequences, approximately 15% being singletons. The source material was blood. The receptors were gathered from a woman in her twenties or thirties with Graves' hyperthyroidism that later progressed to Graves' ophthalmopathy. Each CDR3 is given with its conserved first and last residue. Each record gives: V gene, CDR3 protein.

V: TRBV5-5; CDR3: CASSRQIRDTEAFF
V: TRBV2; CDR3: CASSEQGGETQYF
V: TRBV18; CDR3: CASSASGSSYNEQFF
V: TRBV7-2; CDR3: CASSLMGTGGTEAFF
V: TRBV28; CDR3: CASSTGLTEAFF
V: TRBV6-1; CDR3: CASSEPVDGEKLFF
V: TRBV3-1; CDR3: CASSLGAVQWTQYF
V: TRBV5-1; CDR3: CASSLVELYNEQFF
V: TRBV7-3; CDR3: CASSFSSGSSNEQFF
V: TRBV7-9; CDR3: CASSARGVQETQYF
V: TRBV6-2/TRBV6-3; CDR3: CASSYSRGRELFF
V: TRBV28; CDR3: CASRTTENTGELFF
V: TRBV7-2; CDR3: CASRLISDTQYF
V: TRBV10-3; CDR3: CAIRPSTGAPRYF
V: TRBV7-2; CDR3: CAELSAGEQYF
V: TRBV19; CDR3: CASSPGANTEAFF
V: TRBV18; CDR3: CASSPLTGSETQYF
V: TRBV30; CDR3: CAWSVQVEGWDTIYF
V: TRBV4-3; CDR3: CASSQDWQTRGDEQFF
V: TRBV29-1; CDR3: CSVHSPSANIQYF
V: TRBV15; CDR3: CATSYRGPNTGELFF
V: TRBV7-2; CDR3: CASSLEGQGAVSTEAFF
V: TRBV7-2; CDR3: CASSSRPWDTIYF
V: TRBV27; CDR3: CASATSGRPEQYF
V: TRBV27; CDR3: CASSSIPAYGYTF
V: TRBV7-2; CDR3: CASSLKDFPPNF
V: TRBV10-3; CDR3: CAISVEGGNTEAFF
V: TRBV24-1; CDR3: CATSDLTGNYGYTF
V: TRBV11-2; CDR3: CASSPGQGGTGELFF
V: TRBV5-1; CDR3: CASSSYRSYEQGNYNEQFF
V: TRBV19; CDR3: CASSGLAGELAKTQYF
V: TRBV3-1; CDR3: CASSLRGGSYNEQFF
V: TRBV28; CDR3: CASRPGIGELFF
V: TRBV20-1; CDR3: CSAIGTSYGYTF
V: TRBV30; CDR3: CAWELNYGYTF
V: TRBV24-1; CDR3: CATSPNEREGYTQYF
V: TRBV7-2; CDR3: CASSPRTGGYTEAFF
V: TRBV19; CDR3: CASGQNMNTEAFF
V: TRBV24-1; CDR3: CATSAVDSGGQPQHF
V: TRBV2; CDR3: CASSGGQGTYNEQFF
V: TRBV5-1; CDR3: CASSLGGQVNQPQHF
V: TRBV30; CDR3: CAWTRGGLNIQYF
V: TRBV6-5; CDR3: CASSYYTTDNIQYF